The source of this T cell receptor (beta chain) is a study of cytomegalovirus exposure and HLA in healthy donors. Primers for the PCR totalled 60 Vbeta and 13 Jbeta. Libraries were prepared by immunoSEQ multiplex PCR; TCRdb keeps only in-frame clonotypes and omits some of them. The table for this sample gives some 83,000 clones. Trimming shortened V by 0 bases and J by 5 bases, and 11 bases separated the two germline ends. The CDR3 is 15 residues long. CDR1 and CDR2 (germline): PRHDT, FYEKMQ (reference sequence). The chain links TRBV13 to TRBJ2-1; a weak D match, TRBD2 (5 bases). This TCR was recovered from a woman aged 25 to 39 in good health and CMV-seronegative. Sample: PBMCs. CDR3 residues: CASSLGLAANNEQFF. As DNA, the CDR3 is TGTGCCAGCAGCTTAGGCCTAGCCGCGAACAATGAGCAGTTCTTC.